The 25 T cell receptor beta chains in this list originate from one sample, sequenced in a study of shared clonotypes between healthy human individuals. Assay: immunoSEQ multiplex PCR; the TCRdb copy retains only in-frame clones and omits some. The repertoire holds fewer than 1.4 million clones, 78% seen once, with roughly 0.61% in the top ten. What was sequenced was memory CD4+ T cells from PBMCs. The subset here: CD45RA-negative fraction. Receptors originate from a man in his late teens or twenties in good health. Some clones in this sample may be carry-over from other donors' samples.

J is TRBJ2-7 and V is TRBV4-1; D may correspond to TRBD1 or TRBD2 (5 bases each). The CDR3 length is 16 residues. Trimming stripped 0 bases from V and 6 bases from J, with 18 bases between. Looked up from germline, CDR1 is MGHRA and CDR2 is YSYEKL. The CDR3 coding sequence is TGCGCCAGCAGCCAAGATATCGAGGGGTTTTTCTCCGAGCAGTACTTC. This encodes CASSQDIEGFFSEQYF.

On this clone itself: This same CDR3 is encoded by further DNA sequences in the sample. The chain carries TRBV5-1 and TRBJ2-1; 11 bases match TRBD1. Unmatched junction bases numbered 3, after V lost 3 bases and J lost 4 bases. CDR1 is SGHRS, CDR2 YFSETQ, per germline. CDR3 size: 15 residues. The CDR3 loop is CASSSGQGAYNEQFF. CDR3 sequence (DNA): TGCGCCAGCAGCTCAGGACAGGGGGCATACAATGAGCAGTTCTTC.

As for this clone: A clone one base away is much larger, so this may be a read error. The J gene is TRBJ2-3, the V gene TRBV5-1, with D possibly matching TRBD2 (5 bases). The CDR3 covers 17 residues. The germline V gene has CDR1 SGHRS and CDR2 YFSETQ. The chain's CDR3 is CASSLRGRTASTDTRYF. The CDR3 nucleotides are TGCGCCAGCAGCTTGCGCGGCCGTACCGCTAGCACAGATACGCGGTATTTT.

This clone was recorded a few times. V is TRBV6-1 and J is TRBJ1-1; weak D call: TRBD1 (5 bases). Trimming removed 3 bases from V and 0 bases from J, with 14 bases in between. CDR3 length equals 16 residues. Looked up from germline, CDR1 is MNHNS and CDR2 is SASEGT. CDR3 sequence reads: CASSDRRQRMNTEAFF. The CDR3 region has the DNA TGTGCCAGCAGTGACAGAAGACAGCGAATGAACACTGAAGCTTTCTTT.

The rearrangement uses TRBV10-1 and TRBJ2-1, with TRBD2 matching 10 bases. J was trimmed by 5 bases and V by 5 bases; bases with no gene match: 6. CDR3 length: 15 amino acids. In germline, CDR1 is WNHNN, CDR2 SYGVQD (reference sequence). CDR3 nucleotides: TGCGCCAGCAGTAGAGCGGGGGGGATTAACAATGAGCAGTTCTTC. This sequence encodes CASSRAGGINNEQFF.

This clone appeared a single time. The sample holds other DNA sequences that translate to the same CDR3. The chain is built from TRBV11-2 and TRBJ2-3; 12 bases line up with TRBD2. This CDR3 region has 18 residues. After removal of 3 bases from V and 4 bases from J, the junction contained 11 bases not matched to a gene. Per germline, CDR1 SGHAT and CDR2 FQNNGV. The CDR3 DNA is TGTGCCAGCAGCTTCCAACCGACTAGCGGGAGCTCGGCAGATACGCAGTATTTT. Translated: CASSFQPTSGSSADTQYF.

Written as DNA, the CDR3 is TGTGCCAGCAGTGATAGGGGGACTAGGGAAGAGACCCAGTACTTC. Translation: CASSDRGTREETQYF. The V and J genes are TRBV2 and TRBJ2-5, with 8 bases identical to TRBD2. The V segment lost 3 bases and the J segment 3 bases; nucleotides outside the gene matches: 6. The CDR3 contains 15 residues. CDR1 is SNHLY, CDR2 FYNNEI, per germline.

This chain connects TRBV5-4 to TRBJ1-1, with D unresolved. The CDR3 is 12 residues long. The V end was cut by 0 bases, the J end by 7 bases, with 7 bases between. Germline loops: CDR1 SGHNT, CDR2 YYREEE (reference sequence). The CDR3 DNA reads TGTGCCAGCAGCTTGGAACGGGATGAAGCTTTCTTT. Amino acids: CASSLERDEAFF.

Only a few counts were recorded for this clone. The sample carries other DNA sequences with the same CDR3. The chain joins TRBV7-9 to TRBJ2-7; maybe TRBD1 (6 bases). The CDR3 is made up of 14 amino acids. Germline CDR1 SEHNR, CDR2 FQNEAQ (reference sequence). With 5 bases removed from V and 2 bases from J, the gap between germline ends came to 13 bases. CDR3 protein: CASSPRTDPYEQYF. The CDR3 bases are TGTGCCAGCAGCCCCCGGACAGACCCCTACGAGCAGTACTTC.

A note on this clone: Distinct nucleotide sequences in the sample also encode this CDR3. The DNA of the CDR3 is TGTGCCAGCAGTCCCCCGACAGGGTCAAGCACAGATACGCAGTATTTT. Its protein is CASSPPTGSSTDTQYF. The V and J genes are TRBV28 and TRBJ2-3; TRBD1 aligns across 7 bases. Losses at the gene ends were 5 bases for V and 0 bases for J; bases not matched to a gene: 8. The length of the CDR3 is 16 residues. Per the germline V gene, CDR1 is MDHEN and CDR2 is SYDVKM.

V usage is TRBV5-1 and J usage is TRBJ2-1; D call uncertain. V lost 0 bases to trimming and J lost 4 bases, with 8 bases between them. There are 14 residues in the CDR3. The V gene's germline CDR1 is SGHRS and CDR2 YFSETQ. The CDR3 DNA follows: TGCGCCAGCAGCTTGGAGTCGGAGTACAATGAGCAGTTCTTC. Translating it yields CASSLESEYNEQFF.

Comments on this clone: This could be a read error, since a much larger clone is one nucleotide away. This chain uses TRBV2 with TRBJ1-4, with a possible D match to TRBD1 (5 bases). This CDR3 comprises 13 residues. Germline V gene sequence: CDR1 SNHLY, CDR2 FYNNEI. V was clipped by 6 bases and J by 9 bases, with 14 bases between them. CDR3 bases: TGTGCCAGCAGCCGGAGCAGGGATAAAAAACTGTTTTTT. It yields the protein CASSRSRDKKLFF.

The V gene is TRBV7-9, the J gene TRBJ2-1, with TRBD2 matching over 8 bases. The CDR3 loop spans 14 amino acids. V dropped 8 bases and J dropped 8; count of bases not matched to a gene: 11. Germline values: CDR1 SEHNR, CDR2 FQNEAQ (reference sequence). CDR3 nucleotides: TGTGCCAGCCTGACAGCGGGGGTGTTGGATGAGCAGTTCTTC. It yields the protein CASLTAGVLDEQFF.

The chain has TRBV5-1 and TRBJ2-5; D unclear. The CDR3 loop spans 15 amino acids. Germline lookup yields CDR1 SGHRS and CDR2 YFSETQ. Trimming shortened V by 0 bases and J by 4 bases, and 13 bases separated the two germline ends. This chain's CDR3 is CASSLVYYGSETQYF. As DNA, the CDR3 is TGCGCCAGCAGCTTGGTCTACTATGGCTCAGAGACCCAGTACTTC.

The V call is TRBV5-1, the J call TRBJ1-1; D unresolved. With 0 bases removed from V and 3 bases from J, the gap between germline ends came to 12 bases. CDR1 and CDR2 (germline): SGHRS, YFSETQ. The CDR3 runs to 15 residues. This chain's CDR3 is CASSLGGRKDTEAFF. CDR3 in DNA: TGCGCCAGCAGCTTGGGCGGACGGAAGGACACTGAAGCTTTCTTT.

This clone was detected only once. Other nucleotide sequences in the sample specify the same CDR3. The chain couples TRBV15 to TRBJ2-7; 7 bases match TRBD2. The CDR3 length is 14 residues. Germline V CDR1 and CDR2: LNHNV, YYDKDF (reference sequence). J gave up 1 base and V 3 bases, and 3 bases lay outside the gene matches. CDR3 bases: TGTGCCACCAGCAGGGGCGGGGGATCCTACGAGCAGTACTTC. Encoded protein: CATSRGGGSYEQYF.

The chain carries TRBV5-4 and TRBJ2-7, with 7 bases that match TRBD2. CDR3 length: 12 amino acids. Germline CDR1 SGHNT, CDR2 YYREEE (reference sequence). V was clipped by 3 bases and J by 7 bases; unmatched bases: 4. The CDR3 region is CASSSAGGEQYF. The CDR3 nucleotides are TGTGCCAGCAGCTCCGCCGGGGGGGAGCAGTACTTC.

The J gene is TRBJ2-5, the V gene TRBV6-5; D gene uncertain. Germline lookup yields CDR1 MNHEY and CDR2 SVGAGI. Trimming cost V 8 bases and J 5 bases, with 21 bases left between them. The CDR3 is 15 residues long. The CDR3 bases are TGTGCCAGCTCATCCGAGGACCGTCGTGGGGAGACCCAGTACTTC. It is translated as CASSSEDRRGETQYF.

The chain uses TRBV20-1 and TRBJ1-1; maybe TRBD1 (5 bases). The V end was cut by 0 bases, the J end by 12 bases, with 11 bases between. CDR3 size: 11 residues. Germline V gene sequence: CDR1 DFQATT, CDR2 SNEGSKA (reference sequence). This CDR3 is CSARDRGDTFF. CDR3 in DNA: TGCAGTGCTAGAGATCGGGGGGATACTTTCTTT.

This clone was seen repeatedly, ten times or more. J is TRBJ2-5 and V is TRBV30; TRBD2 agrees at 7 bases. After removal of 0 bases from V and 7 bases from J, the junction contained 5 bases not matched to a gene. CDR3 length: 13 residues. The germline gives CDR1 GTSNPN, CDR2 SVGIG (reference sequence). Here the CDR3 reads CAWSVGGSGTQYF. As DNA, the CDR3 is TGTGCCTGGAGTGTCGGGGGGTCCGGGACCCAGTACTTC.

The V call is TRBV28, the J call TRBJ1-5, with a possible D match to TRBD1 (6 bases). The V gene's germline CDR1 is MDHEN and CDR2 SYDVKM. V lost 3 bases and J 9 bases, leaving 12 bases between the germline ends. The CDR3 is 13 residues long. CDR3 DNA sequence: TGTGCCAGCAGTTTGGGCAGGGGTCCGCCCCAGCATTTT. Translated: CASSLGRGPPQHF.

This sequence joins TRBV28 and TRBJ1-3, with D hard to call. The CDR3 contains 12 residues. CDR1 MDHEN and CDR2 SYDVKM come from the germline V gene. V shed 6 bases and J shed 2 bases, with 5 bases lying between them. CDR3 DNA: TGTGCCAGCAGATTCCCTGGAAACACCATATATTTT. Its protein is CASRFPGNTIYF.

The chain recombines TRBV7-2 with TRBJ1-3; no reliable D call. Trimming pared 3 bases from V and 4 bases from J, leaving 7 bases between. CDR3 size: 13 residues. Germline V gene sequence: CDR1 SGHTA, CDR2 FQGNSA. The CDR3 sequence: CASSFRSGNTIYF. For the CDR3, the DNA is TGTGCCAGCAGCTTCCGGTCGGGAAACACCATATATTTT.

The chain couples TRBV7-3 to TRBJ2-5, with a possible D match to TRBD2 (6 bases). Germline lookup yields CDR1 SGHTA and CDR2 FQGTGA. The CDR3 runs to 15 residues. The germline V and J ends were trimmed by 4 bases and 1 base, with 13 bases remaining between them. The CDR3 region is CASSWSGGAQETQYF. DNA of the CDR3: TGTGCCAGCAGCTGGAGCGGAGGGGCCCAAGAGACCCAGTACTTC.

The CDR3 DNA reads as TGTGCCAGCAGCCCGACGAACCGGCTCGGAGGTGATGGTGAGCAGTTCTTC. It encodes CASSPTNRLGGDGEQFF. The chain employs TRBV7-2 and TRBJ2-1, with a possible D match to TRBD2 (5 bases). From germline, CDR1 is SGHTA and CDR2 FQGNSA. V lost 5 bases to trimming and J lost 9 bases, with 26 bases between them. This CDR3 contains 17 residues.